This T cell receptor beta chain was recovered during a study of CD8 T cells in ankylosing spondylitis. Overall study findings and caveats: Reportedly, matched ankylosing spondylitis synovial fluid was significantly enriched for disease-linked clones. Existing reports had already noted some motif variants in reactive arthritis synovial fluid and blood.

MiXCR was run by TCRdb on the 5' RACE reads, yielding one entry per CDR3 protein. The sample includes 25,000 to 35,000 distinct CDR3 sequences, about 5.1% seen only once; the top ten take around 1.9%. Trimming shortened V by 0 bases and J by 4 bases, and 7 bases separated the two germline ends. The V gene's germline CDR1 is SGDLS and CDR2 YYNGEE. The CDR3 has 14 amino acids. In its sample, this clonotype ranks as medium-sized. Its antigen is still unknown. The receptor was isolated from a female donor with ankylosing spondylitis or in good health (not recorded which). Specimen: blood, either unsorted or a sorted T cell fraction (not recorded which). The chain links TRBV9 to TRBJ1-4; D not certain. The CDR3 reads CASSVAGNNEKLFF. The CDR3 DNA sequence: TGTGCCAGCAGCGTAGCTGGAAATAATGAAAAACTGTTTTTT.